This is a list of T cell receptor beta chains from one sample in a study of technical replicates of blood from a handful of donors. TCRdb's table, derived via immunoSEQ multiplex PCR, lists solely in-frame clones and lacks some. The top ten clones hold 0.3% to 0.4% of a sample with 82,000 or so clones, 95% to 96% of them seen once. Specimen: T cells isolated from PBMCs. These receptors originate from a human donor in good health. The CDR3 runs from the conserved cysteine through the conserved F or W. A D gene is named only where the DNA matches it firmly. Not all rows give a size; the values are once, few, many and, for expanded clones, a class.

V gene: TRBV19; J gene: TRBJ1-5; D gene: TRBD1; clone size: NA; CDR3 DNA: TGTGCCAGTAGCCCCAACAGGGGACAGCCCCAGCATTTT; CDR3 protein: CASSPNRGQPQHF
V gene: TRBV5-6; J gene: TRBJ2-1; D gene: TRBD2; clone size: NA; CDR3 DNA: TGTGCCAGCAGCTTATCCGGGAGGGTGCATGAGCAGTTCTTC; CDR3 protein: CASSLSGRVHEQFF
V gene: TRBV4-2; J gene: TRBJ2-2; D gene: NA; clone size: NA; CDR3 DNA: TGTGCCAGCAGCCAAGATCGAGGTTTGAACACCGGGGAGCTGTTTTTT; CDR3 protein: CASSQDRGLNTGELFF
V gene: TRBV4-1; J gene: TRBJ2-7; D gene: TRBD2; clone size: NA; CDR3 DNA: TGCGCCAGCAGCCAAGCCACTTCTAGCGGGAGGGCCCGAAACGAGCAGTACTTC; CDR3 protein: CASSQATSSGRARNEQYF
V gene: TRBV27; J gene: TRBJ2-5; D gene: NA; clone size: NA; CDR3 DNA: TGTGCCAGCAGTTTATCCCTCCAAGAGACCCAGTACTTC; CDR3 protein: CASSLSLQETQYF
V gene: TRBV5-4; J gene: TRBJ1-5; D gene: TRBD1; clone size: once; CDR3 DNA: TGTGCCAGCAGCTTGGCTGCTTTGATTGGACAGGGGGTATCTAATCAGCCCCAGCATTTT; CDR3 protein: CASSLAALIGQGVSNQPQHF
V gene: TRBV5-1; J gene: TRBJ1-1; D gene: NA; clone size: NA; CDR3 DNA: TGCGCCAGCGTTGGGGAGGGGTGGTACACTGAAGCTTTCTTT; CDR3 protein: CASVGEGWYTEAFF
V gene: TRBV29-1; J gene: TRBJ1-1; D gene: TRBD1; clone size: NA; CDR3 DNA: TGCAGCGTTTCAAGACAGGGAATAAACACTGAAGCTTTCTTT; CDR3 protein: CSVSRQGINTEAFF
V gene: TRBV19; J gene: TRBJ2-3; D gene: TRBD1; clone size: NA; CDR3 DNA: TGTGCCAGTAGTATAGACAGGGGGCGAGATACGCAGTATTTT; CDR3 protein: CASSIDRGRDTQYF
V gene: TRBV10-2; J gene: TRBJ1-1; D gene: NA; clone size: NA; CDR3 DNA: TGCGCCAGCTCAGTAACAGGGCTGAACACTGAAGCTTTCTTT; CDR3 protein: CASSVTGLNTEAFF
V gene: TRBV13; J gene: TRBJ1-1; D gene: NA; clone size: NA; CDR3 DNA: TGTGCCAGCAGCACCAAAGGGGGTACGAACACTGAAGCTTTCTTT; CDR3 protein: CASSTKGGTNTEAFF
V gene: TRBV29-1; J gene: TRBJ2-7; D gene: TRBD1; clone size: NA; CDR3 DNA: TGCAGCATCGGACCACAGGGGCCCTACGAGCAGTACTTC; CDR3 protein: CSIGPQGPYEQYF
V gene: TRBV28; J gene: TRBJ1-1; D gene: TRBD1; clone size: NA; CDR3 DNA: TGTGCCAGCAGCGGGACAGACACTGAAGCTTTCTTT; CDR3 protein: CASSGTDTEAFF
V gene: TRBV18; J gene: TRBJ1-5; D gene: NA; clone size: NA; CDR3 DNA: TGTGCCAGCTCACCGGAGCCGGGATTCCAGCATTTT; CDR3 protein: CASSPEPGFQHF
V gene: TRBV6-6; J gene: TRBJ1-2; D gene: NA; clone size: NA; CDR3 DNA: TGTGCCAGCAGTTACTCGCTAGACTATGGCTACACCTTC; CDR3 protein: CASSYSLDYGYTF
V gene: TRBV16; J gene: TRBJ1-5; D gene: NA; clone size: NA; CDR3 DNA: TGTGCCAGCAGCCCGGGGAGGGGTCACCAGCCCCAGCATTTT; CDR3 protein: CASSPGRGHQPQHF
V gene: TRBV11-3; J gene: TRBJ2-7; D gene: NA; clone size: NA; CDR3 DNA: TGTGCCAGCAGCTTGAGGGAACAGACCTACTACGAGCAGTACTTC; CDR3 protein: CASSLREQTYYEQYF
V gene: TRBV4-2; J gene: TRBJ2-1; D gene: TRBD2; clone size: NA; CDR3 DNA: TGTGCCAGCAGCCAAGATCCTACTACAGTAAACTTAGCGGGAGCAACGTTCTTC; CDR3 protein: CASSQDPTTVNLAGATFF
V gene: TRBV10-3; J gene: TRBJ1-3; D gene: TRBD1; clone size: NA; CDR3 DNA: TGTGCCATCAGTTTAGACAGGGAGGGAAACACCATATATTTT; CDR3 protein: CAISLDREGNTIYF
V gene: TRBV30; J gene: TRBJ2-7; D gene: NA; clone size: NA; CDR3 DNA: TGTGCCTGGAGTCCCCCGGCAGGGGGGTACGAGCAGTACTTC; CDR3 protein: CAWSPPAGGYEQYF
V gene: TRBV5-5; J gene: TRBJ2-7; D gene: NA; clone size: NA; CDR3 DNA: TGTGCCAGCAGCTTGGAACAGGGTAGCTACGAGCAGTACTTC; CDR3 protein: CASSLEQGSYEQYF
V gene: TRBV6-1; J gene: TRBJ2-7; D gene: NA; clone size: NA; CDR3 DNA: TGTGCCAGCAGTATAATCGACCTGCGGAGTGAGCAGTACTTC; CDR3 protein: CASSIIDLRSEQYF
V gene: TRBV11-3; J gene: TRBJ2-2; D gene: NA; clone size: NA; CDR3 DNA: TGTGCCAGCAGCTCAGTCTTCGGGGAGCTGTTTTTT; CDR3 protein: CASSSVFGELFF
V gene: TRBV2; J gene: TRBJ2-7; D gene: TRBD2; clone size: NA; CDR3 DNA: TGTGCCAGCAGACAACCTGGACTAGCAGCCTACGAGCAGTACTTC; CDR3 protein: CASRQPGLAAYEQYF
V gene: TRBV15; J gene: TRBJ2-2; D gene: NA; clone size: NA; CDR3 DNA: TGTGCCACCAGCAGCATAGTCAGGGCCGGGGAGCTGTTTTTT; CDR3 protein: CATSSIVRAGELFF
V gene: TRBV2; J gene: TRBJ2-7; D gene: TRBD2; clone size: NA; CDR3 DNA: TGTGCCAGCAGTGAGATAGCGGGCGAGCAGTACTTC; CDR3 protein: CASSEIAGEQYF
V gene: TRBV18; J gene: TRBJ1-1; D gene: TRBD1; clone size: NA; CDR3 DNA: TGTGCCAGCTCACTCCGGACAGGGAACACTGAAGCTTTCTTT; CDR3 protein: CASSLRTGNTEAFF
V gene: TRBV6-1; J gene: TRBJ2-3; D gene: NA; clone size: NA; CDR3 DNA: TGTGCCAGCAGTGTGACAGCAGGCACAGATACGCAGTATTTT; CDR3 protein: CASSVTAGTDTQYF
V gene: TRBV25-1; J gene: TRBJ1-1; D gene: NA; clone size: once; CDR3 DNA: TGTGCCAGCAGTGAATATAAGACCGGGATTGAAGCTTTCTTT; CDR3 protein: CASSEYKTGIEAFF
V gene: TRBV10-3; J gene: TRBJ2-2; D gene: NA; clone size: NA; CDR3 DNA: TGTGCCATCAGTTTACAAAACCCCAGATCCGGGGAGCTGTTTTTT; CDR3 protein: CAISLQNPRSGELFF
V gene: TRBV6-1; J gene: TRBJ1-2; D gene: NA; clone size: NA; CDR3 DNA: TGTGCCAGCAGTAAACCTCACAGGAGATATGGCTACACCTTC; CDR3 protein: CASSKPHRRYGYTF
V gene: TRBV28; J gene: TRBJ1-4; D gene: NA; clone size: NA; CDR3 DNA: TGTGCCAGCAGCCCGACGGGATCGGCTTTTAATGAAAAACTGTTTTTT; CDR3 protein: CASSPTGSAFNEKLFF
V gene: TRBV6-5; J gene: TRBJ2-3; D gene: NA; clone size: NA; CDR3 DNA: TGTGCCAGCAGTTACGATATCGCTAGCGGCACAGATACGCAGTATTTT; CDR3 protein: CASSYDIASGTDTQYF
V gene: TRBV6-5; J gene: TRBJ2-5; D gene: TRBD1; clone size: NA; CDR3 DNA: TGTGCCAGCAGTTACTCGATATCCGGGACAGGAGGGACCCAGTACTTC; CDR3 protein: CASSYSISGTGGTQYF
V gene: TRBV7-2; J gene: TRBJ2-7; D gene: NA; clone size: once; CDR3 DNA: TGTGCCAGCAGCTCAAGGGCGGGGGAGCAGTACTTC; CDR3 protein: CASSSRAGEQYF
V gene: TRBV19; J gene: TRBJ1-1; D gene: NA; clone size: NA; CDR3 DNA: TGTGCCAGTGCCCCCGGGACAAGTAGCACTGAAGCTTTCTTT; CDR3 protein: CASAPGTSSTEAFF
V gene: TRBV6-5; J gene: TRBJ2-7; D gene: NA; clone size: NA; CDR3 DNA: TGTGCCAGCAGTTCCCGGTCCGAGCAGTACTTC; CDR3 protein: CASSSRSEQYF
V gene: TRBV10-3; J gene: TRBJ2-5; D gene: NA; clone size: NA; CDR3 DNA: TGTGCCATCAGTGAGTCACTTGAGACCCAGTACTTC; CDR3 protein: CAISESLETQYF
V gene: TRBV27; J gene: TRBJ2-1; D gene: TRBD2; clone size: NA; CDR3 DNA: TGTGCCAGCGGCCTCGGGGGGTACAATGAGCAGTTCTTC; CDR3 protein: CASGLGGYNEQFF
V gene: TRBV5-1; J gene: TRBJ2-7; D gene: NA; clone size: NA; CDR3 DNA: TGCGCCAGCAGCTCCCTAGACTCCTACGAGCAGTACTTC; CDR3 protein: CASSSLDSYEQYF
V gene: TRBV16; J gene: TRBJ2-1; D gene: TRBD2; clone size: NA; CDR3 DNA: TGTGCCAGCAGCCAAGTTAGCGGGACCGATGAGCAGTTCTTC; CDR3 protein: CASSQVSGTDEQFF
V gene: TRBV29-1; J gene: TRBJ2-7; D gene: TRBD2; clone size: NA; CDR3 DNA: TGCAGCGTTGTTCGGGCGGGAGAAGTCTTCTACGAGCAGTACTTC; CDR3 protein: CSVVRAGEVFYEQYF
V gene: TRBV28; J gene: TRBJ2-7; D gene: NA; clone size: once; CDR3 DNA: TGTGCCAGCAGTTTTGGTCAGAAGTCCTACGAGCAGTACTTC; CDR3 protein: CASSFGQKSYEQYF
V gene: TRBV4-3; J gene: TRBJ2-2; D gene: NA; clone size: NA; CDR3 DNA: TGCGCCAGCAGCCAAGTTCGTCATGGGACTGCATCGTGGGAGCTGTTTTTT; CDR3 protein: CASSQVRHGTASWELFF
V gene: TRBV4-1; J gene: TRBJ2-5; D gene: NA; clone size: NA; CDR3 DNA: TGCGCCAGCAGCCCCACAGGGTACCAAGAGACCCAGTACTTC; CDR3 protein: CASSPTGYQETQYF
V gene: TRBV9; J gene: TRBJ2-3; D gene: NA; clone size: NA; CDR3 DNA: TGTGCCAGCAGCGTAGGCAACCGAGCAGATACGCAGTATTTT; CDR3 protein: CASSVGNRADTQYF
V gene: TRBV7-9; J gene: TRBJ2-7; D gene: NA; clone size: NA; CDR3 DNA: TGTGCCAGCAGCCCAGGACATGGCCCCTACGAGCAGTACTTC; CDR3 protein: CASSPGHGPYEQYF
V gene: TRBV15; J gene: TRBJ2-7; D gene: TRBD2; clone size: NA; CDR3 DNA: TGTGCCACCAGCGGCCATATTAGCGGGGCCTACGAGCAGTACTTC; CDR3 protein: CATSGHISGAYEQYF
V gene: TRBV11-3; J gene: TRBJ2-7; D gene: TRBD2; clone size: NA; CDR3 DNA: TGTGCCAGCAGCTTAGAAAGGGGAGGTAGCGGGCCTTCCTACGAGCAGTACTTC; CDR3 protein: CASSLERGGSGPSYEQYF
V gene: TRBV10-3; J gene: TRBJ1-2; D gene: NA; clone size: once; CDR3 DNA: TGTGCCATCAGTGAGGGTACAGGAAACTATGGCTACACCTTC; CDR3 protein: CAISEGTGNYGYTF
V gene: TRBV4-3; J gene: TRBJ2-1; D gene: TRBD2; clone size: NA; CDR3 DNA: TGCGCCAGCAGCCAAGATTCGGGACTACCACCGGGCGATGAGCAGTTCTTC; CDR3 protein: CASSQDSGLPPGDEQFF
V gene: TRBV6-6; J gene: TRBJ2-3; D gene: NA; clone size: NA; CDR3 DNA: TGTGCCAGCAGTGAGATGCACTATAGCACAGATACGCAGTATTTT; CDR3 protein: CASSEMHYSTDTQYF
V gene: TRBV4-1; J gene: TRBJ1-4; D gene: NA; clone size: NA; CDR3 DNA: TGCGCCAGCAGCCAAGGGAATGGGGACTGGGAAAAACTGTTTTTT; CDR3 protein: CASSQGNGDWEKLFF
V gene: TRBV19; J gene: TRBJ2-7; D gene: TRBD2; clone size: NA; CDR3 DNA: TGTGCCAGTAATGGGCAGCGGGAGACTTACGAGCAGTACTTC; CDR3 protein: CASNGQRETYEQYF
V gene: TRBV27; J gene: TRBJ2-7; D gene: NA; clone size: NA; CDR3 DNA: TGTGCCAGCAGTTTAGTTTCACGGGGGTATAGCTCCTACGAGCAGTACTTC; CDR3 protein: CASSLVSRGYSSYEQYF
V gene: TRBV6-5; J gene: TRBJ2-3; D gene: TRBD1; clone size: NA; CDR3 DNA: TGTGCCAGCAGTTACTCGATGGGGACAGGCACAGATACGCAGTATTTT; CDR3 protein: CASSYSMGTGTDTQYF
V gene: TRBV6-1; J gene: TRBJ1-5; D gene: TRBD1; clone size: NA; CDR3 DNA: TGTGCCAGCAGCCCAACGACAGGGGGCAATCAGCCCCAGCATTTT; CDR3 protein: CASSPTTGGNQPQHF
V gene: TRBV11-2; J gene: TRBJ2-5; D gene: TRBD2; clone size: NA; CDR3 DNA: TGTGCCAGCAGCTTAAACCGGGAGGTAAAGACCCAGTACTTC; CDR3 protein: CASSLNREVKTQYF
V gene: TRBV11-3; J gene: TRBJ1-1; D gene: NA; clone size: once; CDR3 DNA: TGTGCCAGCAGCTTAGGCAGTCGGGTTTGGTTCAACACTGAAGCTTTCTTT; CDR3 protein: CASSLGSRVWFNTEAFF
V gene: TRBV27; J gene: TRBJ2-6; D gene: NA; clone size: NA; CDR3 DNA: TGTGCCAGCAGTTTAGAGGTAGGGGCCAACGTCCTGACTTTC; CDR3 protein: CASSLEVGANVLTF